The clone carrying this TCR beta chain came up once. Its target is not known. This entry belongs to a study of cytomegalovirus exposure and HLA in healthy donors. Trimming took off 4 bases at V and 9 bases at J, with 13 bases between the two ends. Germline V gives CDR1 DFQATT, CDR2 SNEGSKA (reference sequence). The CDR3 covers 11 residues. Use of 60 Vbeta and 13 Jbeta primers characterized the PCR. This table comes from immunoSEQ multiplex PCR, and its TCRdb copy is limited to in-frame clones, with some not included. This table has fewer than 60,000 clones, about 80% appearing once. Study results and caveats: The authors listed 150 to 200 TCR beta chains as cytomegalovirus-associated.

This TCR came from a man aged 45-60 years in good health and CMV-seronegative. The chain is built from TRBV20-1 and TRBJ2-7, with D perhaps TRBD2 (6 bases). What was sequenced was PBMCs. Here the CDR3 DNA reads TGCAGTGCTAACTCGTGGGGAGGGCAGTACTTC. As protein: CSANSWGGQYF.